This T cell receptor (beta chain) was captured in a study of blood T cell repertoires in COVID-19. Background on the study: The United States, Italy and Spain supplied acute and convalescent COVID-19 samples.

Some clones are missing from TCRdb's copy, which holds only in-frame ones; the method was immunoSEQ multiplex PCR. In the table there are hundreds of thousands of clones, about four fifths of which are singletons. Exposed participants encountered a COVID-19 case during the 2 weeks preceding study entry. The junction had 6 bases not matched to a gene; V was cut back by 5 bases and J by 0 bases. The V gene's germline CDR1 is SEHNR and CDR2 FQNEAQ (reference sequence). This CDR3 has 15 amino acids. This clone was observed a handful of times. The receptor was derived from a woman between 40 and 55 years old who had been exposed to COVID-19. Source material: PBMCs or T cells enriched from blood (not recorded which). This chain joins TRBV7-9 and TRBJ2-7, with 8 nucleotides matching TRBD2. CDR3 DNA: TGTGCCAGCAGCCGCTTAGCGGGGACCTCCTACGAGCAGTACTTC. This sequence encodes CASSRLAGTSYEQYF.